These 2 T cell receptor beta chains share one sample of origin, sequenced in a study of cytomegalovirus exposure and HLA in healthy donors. Primers: 60 Vbeta forward and 13 Jbeta reverse. Some clones are missing from TCRdb's copy, which holds only in-frame ones; the method was immunoSEQ multiplex PCR. The sample has 150,000 to 200,000 clones; over 70% are singletons. The sequencing sample was made of PBMCs. These receptors came from a man aged 35 to 55 in good health and CMV-seropositive.

The CDR3 is CASSLGQANTEAFF. The CDR3 DNA follows: TGCGCCAGCAGCTTGGGGCAGGCGAACACTGAAGCTTTCTTT. The chain employs TRBV5-1 and TRBJ1-1; D is ambiguous. Trimming took 0 bases from V and 1 from J, leaving 7 bases between them. This CDR3 comprises 14 residues. Germline V gene sequence: CDR1 SGHRS, CDR2 YFSETQ.

Written as DNA, the CDR3 is TGTGCCACCAGCAGAACCCTCACAGGGCCGTATGGCTACACCTTC. Translating gives CATSRTLTGPYGYTF. The rearrangement links TRBV15 to TRBJ1-2; D possibly corresponds to TRBD1 (6 bases). The CDR3 contains 15 residues. Germline CDR1 is LNHNV and CDR2 is YYDKDF (reference sequence). Trimming removed 2 bases at V and 5 bases at J, with 15 bases between.